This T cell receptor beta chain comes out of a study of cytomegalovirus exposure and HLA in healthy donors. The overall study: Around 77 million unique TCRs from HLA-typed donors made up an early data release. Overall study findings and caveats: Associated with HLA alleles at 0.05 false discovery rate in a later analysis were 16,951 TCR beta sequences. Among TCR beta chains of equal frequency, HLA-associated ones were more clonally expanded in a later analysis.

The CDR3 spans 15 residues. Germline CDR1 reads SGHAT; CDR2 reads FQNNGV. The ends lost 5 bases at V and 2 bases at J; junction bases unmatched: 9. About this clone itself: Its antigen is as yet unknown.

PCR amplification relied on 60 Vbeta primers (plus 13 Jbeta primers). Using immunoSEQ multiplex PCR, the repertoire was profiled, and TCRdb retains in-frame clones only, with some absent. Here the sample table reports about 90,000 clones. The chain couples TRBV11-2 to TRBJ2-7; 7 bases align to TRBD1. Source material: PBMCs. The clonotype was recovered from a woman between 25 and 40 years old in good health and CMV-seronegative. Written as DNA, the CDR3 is TGTGCCAGCAGCCCTGCTCGGGACAGCCCCTACGAGCAGTACTTC. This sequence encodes CASSPARDSPYEQYF.